These 22 T cell receptor beta chains were sequenced from one sample in a study of T cell repertoires in cytomegalovirus infection. From the reads, TCRdb called clonotypes with MiXCR, one entry per CDR3 protein. The profile shows approximately 500,000 distinct CDR3 sequences, 15% to 20% of them singletons. Sequenced sample: CD8+ T cells from PBMCs. Source of these receptors: a human donor in good health (CMV status not recorded). Some clones in this sample may be carry-over from other donors' samples.

This clonotype appeared a single time. The rearrangement links TRBV27 to TRBJ2-2; D possibly matches TRBD1 or TRBD2 (5 bases each). Germline CDR1 reads MNHEY; CDR2 reads SMNVEV (reference sequence). This CDR3 has 14 amino acids. The V end lost 7 bases, the J end lost 4 bases, and 13 bases lay between the germline ends. The CDR3 region has the DNA TGTGCCAGCACGGGGCTAGCCCGCACCGGGGAGCTGTTTTTT. This sequence encodes CASTGLARTGELFF.

Many counts were recorded for this clonotype. The rearrangement joins TRBV12-3 or TRBV12-4 to TRBJ1-1; TRBD1 aligns across 7 bases. CDR3 length equals 19 residues. J gave up 6 bases and V 6 bases, and 25 bases lay outside the gene matches. The CDR3 region is CASRPHASDREWGRAEAFF. DNA for the CDR3: TGTGCCAGCAGACCCCATGCCAGCGACAGGGAGTGGGGTAGGGCTGAAGCTTTCTTT.

The rearrangement links TRBV2 to TRBJ2-3; maybe TRBD1 (6 bases). Trimming stripped 1 base from V and 1 base from J, with 6 bases between. Per germline, CDR1 SNHLY and CDR2 FYNNEI. CDR3 length: 14 residues. For the CDR3, the DNA is TGTGCCAGCAGTGAAGGACAGGGCACAGATACGCAGTATTTT. This gives the protein CASSEGQGTDTQYF.

This clonotype was seen ten or more times. CDR3: CASSISSGNTIYF. CDR3 bases: TGTGCCAGCAGCATAAGCTCTGGAAACACCATATATTTT. The gene calls are TRBV12-3 or TRBV12-4 and TRBJ1-3, with unresolved D. CDR3 size: 13 residues. V was pared by 6 bases and J by 0 bases, with 6 bases between.

The CDR3 spells CASSQVLAGVQETQYF. CDR3 sequence (DNA): TGTGCCAGCAGCCAAGTTTTAGCGGGAGTTCAAGAGACCCAGTACTTC. This chain connects TRBV4-2 to TRBJ2-5, with 9 bases matching TRBD2. Trimming removed 1 base from V and 2 bases from J; junction bases left unmatched: 5. CDR3 length equals 16 residues. Germline V lookup: CDR1 LGHNA, CDR2 YNFKEQ.

The gene calls are TRBV19 and TRBJ1-1, with D possibly matching TRBD1 (6 bases). Germline V lookup: CDR1 LNHDA, CDR2 SQIVND (reference sequence). The CDR3 has 12 amino acids. Between the trimmed V and J ends, which lost 3 bases and 10 bases, there was a span of 12 bases. The CDR3 nucleotides are TGTGCCAGTAGTATGGGGGACATATCAGCTTTCTTT. Protein: CASSMGDISAFF.

The gene calls are TRBV15 and TRBJ1-6; tentatively, D is TRBD1 (5 bases). Germline V gene lookup returns CDR1 LNHNV and CDR2 YYDKDF (reference sequence). The length of the CDR3 is 17 residues. Trimming took 5 bases from V and 0 from J, leaving 14 bases between them. CDR3 coding DNA: TGTGCCACCAGCTCCGGGACGGAAAGCTCCTATAATTCACCCCTCCACTTT. Translating gives CATSSGTESSYNSPLHF.

The CDR3, as DNA: TGCAGCGCTCGGAGCGGTAGTGGCTACACCTTC. Its translation: CSARSGSGYTF. V and J are TRBV29-1 and TRBJ1-2; no firm D call. Trimming took 7 bases from V and 7 from J, leaving 13 bases between them. Germline V gene lookup returns CDR1 SQVTM and CDR2 ANQGSEA. CDR3 length: 11 amino acids.

This clonotype came up many times. The rearrangement links TRBV27 to TRBJ2-1, with D possibly matching TRBD1 (5 bases). In germline, CDR1 is MNHEY, CDR2 SMNVEV (reference sequence). V was pared by 7 bases and J by 6 bases, with 19 bases between. CDR3 size: 15 residues. The CDR3 is CASTPPPLGRNEQFF. The CDR3 nucleotides read TGTGCCAGCACCCCACCCCCACTGGGGCGCAATGAGCAGTTCTTC.

CDR3: CASRTGGRAIGDYGYTF. The CDR3 DNA follows: TGTGCCAGCAGGACAGGGGGTAGGGCGATCGGGGACTATGGCTACACCTTC. The J gene is TRBJ1-2, the V gene TRBV27; 9 bases align to TRBD1. V gave up 6 bases and J gave up 3 bases; unmatched junction bases: 14. Per germline, CDR1 MNHEY and CDR2 SMNVEV (reference sequence). CDR3 size: 17 residues.

This clonotype was counted many times. Here the CDR3 reads CASSLPGTSGTLEGRSEQFF. Written as DNA, the CDR3 is TGTGCCAGCAGCTTACCCGGGACTAGCGGGACCCTGGAGGGGCGGAGTGAGCAGTTCTTC. This chain connects TRBV11-2 to TRBJ2-1; 13 nucleotides agree with TRBD2. The CDR3 is 20 residues long. Germline CDR1 and CDR2: SGHAT and FQNNGV. V dropped 2 bases and J dropped 9; count of bases not matched to a gene: 19.

The V call is TRBV4-1, the J call TRBJ1-1; no definite D call. V was clipped by 3 bases and J by 1 base, with 9 bases between them. CDR1 is MGHRA, CDR2 YSYEKL, per germline. This CDR3 region has 14 residues. CDR3 loop: CASSQKSGNTEAFF. CDR3 bases: TGCGCCAGCAGCCAGAAATCAGGGAACACTGAAGCTTTCTTT.

There are many counts of this clonotype. This sequence joins TRBV12-3 or TRBV12-4 and TRBJ2-1; D might be TRBD1 (6 bases). Trimming removed 5 bases at V and 9 bases at J, with 8 bases between. The CDR3 sequence is 11 residues long. The CDR3 DNA reads as TGTGCCAGCAGTACAGGGCCTGAGCAGTTCTTC. Protein sequence: CASSTGPEQFF.

This clonotype was recorded at least ten times. The V gene is TRBV15, the J gene TRBJ2-7; perhaps TRBD2 as D (5 bases). CDR1 is LNHNV and CDR2 is YYDKDF in the germline V gene (reference sequence). V was pared by 0 bases and J by 3 bases, with 9 bases between. The CDR3 loop spans 14 amino acids. CDR3 sequence reads: CATSRDRRGYEQYF. CDR3 DNA: TGTGCCACCAGCAGAGATCGACGGGGCTACGAGCAGTACTTC.

Only a few counts were recorded for this clonotype. The J gene is TRBJ2-1, the V gene TRBV12-3 or TRBV12-4; unclear D gene. This CDR3 has 15 residues. Between the trimmed V and J ends, which lost 6 bases and 3 bases, there was a span of 15 bases. CDR3 coding DNA: TGTGCCAGCAGCCTTCTAGGTAACCACTACAATGAGCAGTTCTTC. Translating it yields CASSLLGNHYNEQFF.

The sample holds a few counts of this clonotype. The gene calls are TRBV27 and TRBJ2-3; D unclear. Germline lookup yields CDR1 MNHEY and CDR2 SMNVEV (reference sequence). This CDR3 has 13 residues. Trimming left V 0 bases short and J 6 bases short, with 7 bases between. CDR3 sequence: CASSLSPQDTQYF. CDR3 DNA: TGTGCCAGCAGTTTATCTCCCCAGGATACGCAGTATTTT.

Only a few counts were recorded for this clonotype. V is TRBV27 and J is TRBJ2-2, with TRBD1 as a possible D gene (6 bases). The CDR3 length is 13 residues. The germline V gene encodes CDR1 MNHEY and CDR2 SMNVEV (reference sequence). Trimming shortened V by 3 bases and J by 8 bases, and 10 bases separated the two germline ends. The CDR3 here is CASSLGAEGELFF. In nucleotides, the CDR3 is TGTGCCAGCAGTTTGGGGGCGGAAGGGGAGCTGTTTTTT.

This clonotype has ten or more counts. The chain employs TRBV28 and TRBJ2-7; maybe TRBD2 (6 bases). The germline V gene encodes CDR1 MDHEN and CDR2 SYDVKM. Between the trimmed V and J ends, which lost 1 base and 1 base, there was a span of 14 bases. This CDR3 spans 16 amino acids. CDR3 in amino acids: CASSLFGGRNSYEQYF. As DNA, the CDR3 is TGTGCCAGCAGTTTATTCGGGGGACGGAATTCCTACGAGCAGTACTTC.

This clonotype was seen repeatedly, ten times or more. The chain uses TRBV7-9 and TRBJ2-5; D is uncertain. Germline loops: CDR1 SEHNR, CDR2 FQNEAQ (reference sequence). The V and J ends lost 2 bases and 1 base respectively, with 11 bases between them. The CDR3 length is 15 residues. CDR3 in amino acids: CASSLTWGFQETQYF. CDR3 in DNA: TGTGCCAGCAGCTTAACATGGGGATTCCAAGAGACCCAGTACTTC.

A word on this clonotype: This may arise from a read error, as a much more abundant clone is one base away. The chain couples TRBV7-9 to TRBJ2-7, with TRBD2 matching over 12 bases. The CDR3 spans 15 residues. Germline V gives CDR1 SEHNR, CDR2 FQNEAQ (reference sequence). V lost 1 base and J lost 4; bases outside the gene matches: 2. CDR3 coding DNA: TGTGCCAGCAGCTTAGAGACTAGCGGGAGATACGAGCAGTACTTC. Its protein is CASSLETSGRYEQYF.

The rearrangement joins TRBV15 to TRBJ2-1; 8 nucleotides align to TRBD2. This CDR3 is built from 18 residues. Trimming at V came to 2 bases and at J to 5 bases, leaving 14 bases not matched to a gene. Looked up from germline, CDR1 is LNHNV and CDR2 is YYDKDF (reference sequence). The CDR3 loop reads CATSRPQLAGRRDNEQFF. The DNA of the CDR3 is TGTGCCACCAGCAGACCCCAATTAGCGGGGCGGCGAGACAATGAGCAGTTCTTC.

This clonotype was detected ten times or more. The rearrangement uses TRBV7-9 and TRBJ2-7, with TRBD2 identical over 9 bases. Germline-derived CDR1 and CDR2 are SEHNR and FQNEAQ (reference sequence). Trimming took 5 bases from V and 6 from J; bases not matched to a gene: 11. The CDR3 extends over 15 amino acids. This CDR3 reads CASSHSSGKTLEQYF. In DNA form, the CDR3 reads TGTGCCAGCAGCCACTCTAGCGGGAAGACTCTCGAGCAGTACTTC.